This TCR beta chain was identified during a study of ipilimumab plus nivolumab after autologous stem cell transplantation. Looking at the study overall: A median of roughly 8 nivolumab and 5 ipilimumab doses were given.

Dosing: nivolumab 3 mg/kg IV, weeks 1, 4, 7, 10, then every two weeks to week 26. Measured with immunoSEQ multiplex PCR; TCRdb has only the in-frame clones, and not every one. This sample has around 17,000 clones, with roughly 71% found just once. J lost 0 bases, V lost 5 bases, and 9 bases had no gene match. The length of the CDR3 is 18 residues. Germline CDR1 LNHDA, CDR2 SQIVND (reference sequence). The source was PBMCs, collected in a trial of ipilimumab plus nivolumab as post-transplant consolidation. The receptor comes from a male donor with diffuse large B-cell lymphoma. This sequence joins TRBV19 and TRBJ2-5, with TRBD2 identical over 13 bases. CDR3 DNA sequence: TGTGCCAGTAGTGCACGGACTAGCGGGGGCTCGTACCAAGAGACCCAGTACTTC. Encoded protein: CASSARTSGGSYQETQYF.